The 21 T cell receptor beta chains reported below all come from one sample, sequenced in a study of blood T cell repertoires in COVID-19. TCRdb keeps only in-frame clones here, not all; method: immunoSEQ multiplex PCR. The sample records roughly 170,000 clones, around nine tenths being singletons. The source material was peripheral blood. The receptors here all came from a woman in her sixties or seventies with COVID-19, enrolled during active disease.

This clone was observed once. This chain joins TRBV7-2 and TRBJ2-7, with 10 bases matching TRBD2. Trimming cost V 5 bases and J 5 bases; bases outside gene matches: 9. Germline loops: CDR1 SGHTA, CDR2 FQGNSA. The CDR3 totals 15 residues. As DNA, the CDR3 is TGTGCCAGCAGCCAAGCGGGAGGGCCGGGGGACGAGCAGTACTTC. Encoded protein: CASSQAGGPGDEQYF.

V gene TRBV28 combines with J gene TRBJ2-7; 8 bases fit TRBD2. V dropped 6 bases and J dropped 9; count of bases not matched to a gene: 16. The V gene's germline CDR1 is MDHEN and CDR2 SYDVKM. The length of the CDR3 is 15 residues. CDR3 in amino acids: CASSPLSGSLGLQYF. Here the CDR3 DNA reads TGTGCCAGCAGCCCCTTAAGCGGGAGCTTAGGTCTGCAGTACTTC. Using reference TRBV28 and TRBJ2-7 for the parts outside the CDR3, the full variable domain is DVKVTQSSRYLVKRTGEKVFLECVQDMDHENMFWYRQDPGLGLRLIYFSYDVKMKEKGDIPEGYSVSREKKERFSLILESASTNQTSMYLCASSPLSGSLGLQYFGPGTRLTVT.

The chain carries TRBV24-1 and TRBJ1-2; 9 bases are shared with TRBD1. The V gene's germline CDR1 is KGHDR and CDR2 SFDVKD. The CDR3 has 15 amino acids. J was trimmed by 2 bases and V by 2 bases; bases with no gene match: 2. This CDR3 is CATSDSTGGNYGYTF. CDR3 nucleotides: TGTGCCACCAGTGATTCGACAGGGGGGAACTATGGCTACACCTTC.

This clone was counted once. J is TRBJ1-6 and V is TRBV6-5; D ambiguous. The CDR3 consists of 15 residues. V gave up 6 bases and J gave up 7 bases, with 16 bases separating them. Germline V gene data show CDR1 as MNHEY and CDR2 as SVGAGI. CDR3: CASRQSYRRNSPLHF. The CDR3, as DNA: TGTGCCAGCAGGCAGTCGTACAGACGAAATTCACCCCTCCACTTT.

The chain couples TRBV28 to TRBJ1-5; TRBD1 might be the D (6 bases). The V gene's germline CDR1 is MDHEN and CDR2 SYDVKM. Deletions cut 7 bases from V and 4 bases from J, with 17 bases between. The CDR3 has 15 amino acids. The chain's CDR3 is CASTPPGTHNQPQHF. CDR3 DNA sequence: TGTGCCAGCACCCCACCCGGGACACATAATCAGCCCCAGCATTTT.

This chain links TRBV11-2 with TRBJ1-1; 9 bases match TRBD1. CDR1 and CDR2 (germline): SGHAT, FQNNGV. The ends lost 1 base at V and 11 bases at J; junction bases unmatched: 11. The CDR3 extends over 15 amino acids. The CDR3 sequence is CASSLGGQGNRVAFF. The CDR3 coding sequence is TGTGCCAGCAGCTTAGGGGGACAGGGTAATAGGGTGGCTTTCTTT.

The chain joins TRBV4-2 to TRBJ2-1, with unresolved D. Germline lookup yields CDR1 LGHNA and CDR2 YNFKEQ. Trimming took 0 bases from V and 3 from J, leaving 9 bases between them. The CDR3 length is 15 residues. CDR3 residues: CASSQDKASYNEQFF. DNA for the CDR3: TGTGCCAGCAGCCAAGATAAAGCTAGCTACAATGAGCAGTTCTTC.

The V gene is TRBV4-2, the J gene TRBJ2-1, with TRBD1 identical over 11 bases. Germline CDR1 reads LGHNA; CDR2 reads YNFKEQ. This CDR3 region has 17 residues. V lost 0 bases and J lost 8; bases outside the gene matches: 9. For the CDR3, the DNA is TGTGCCAGCAGCCAAGATCGTGGGGGACAGGGGGACTATGAGCAGTTCTTC. Residues: CASSQDRGGQGDYEQFF.

This clone has a single count. This CDR3 reads CACQQGISYEQYF. CDR3 DNA: TGTGCCTGCCAACAGGGGATCTCCTACGAGCAGTACTTC. The chain carries TRBV2 and TRBJ2-7; 7 bases line up with TRBD1. This CDR3 contains 13 residues. J lost 0 bases, V lost 11 bases, and 7 bases had no gene match. The V gene's germline CDR1 is SNHLY and CDR2 FYNNEI.

This chain links TRBV9 with TRBJ1-6; 7 bases match TRBD1. Losses at the gene ends were 2 bases for V and 8 bases for J; bases not matched to a gene: 7. The germline V gene encodes CDR1 SGDLS and CDR2 YYNGEE. This CDR3 region has 15 residues. The CDR3 region has the DNA TGTGCCAGCAGCGTTTCCGGGACAGACGATTCACCCCTCCACTTT. Translating it yields CASSVSGTDDSPLHF.

The chain is built from TRBV6-2 or TRBV6-3 and TRBJ1-1, with TRBD1 as a possible D gene (5 bases). Per germline, CDR1 MNHEY and CDR2 SVGEGT. CDR3 size: 14 residues. The V and J ends lost 2 bases and 5 bases respectively, with 12 bases between them. This chain's CDR3 is CASSYAGPRTEAFF. The DNA of the CDR3 is TGTGCCAGCAGTTACGCAGGGCCAAGGACTGAAGCTTTCTTT.

The chain employs TRBV28 and TRBJ2-3; 7 nucleotides match TRBD2. Losses at the gene ends were 5 bases for V and 6 bases for J; bases not matched to a gene: 14. CDR1 MDHEN and CDR2 SYDVKM come from the germline V gene. This CDR3 region has 16 residues. The DNA of the CDR3 is TGTGCCAGCAGTCTCCCCTTCGCGGGAGTTACTGATACGCAGTATTTT. Translated, it gives CASSLPFAGVTDTQYF.

This sequence joins TRBV5-5 and TRBJ1-5; no definite D call. The CDR3 covers 11 residues. The V gene lost 4 bases and the J gene lost 14 bases, with 13 bases spanning the gap. In germline, CDR1 is SGHKS, CDR2 YYEKEE (reference sequence). The chain's CDR3 is CASSQPEEEHF. CDR3 nucleotide sequence: TGTGCCAGCAGCCAGCCCGAGGAAGAGCATTTT.

The V call is TRBV5-1, the J call TRBJ2-1; 11 nucleotides match TRBD2. V shed 4 bases and J 6 bases; nucleotides not matched to a gene: 6. The CDR3 runs 15 residues. The germline gives CDR1 SGHRS, CDR2 YFSETQ. The CDR3 DNA reads TGCGCCAGCAGCATTCTAGCGGGAGGATTCAATGAGCAGTTCTTC. This codes for CASSILAGGFNEQFF.

The rearrangement uses TRBV7-2 and TRBJ2-7; maybe TRBD2 (6 bases). Germline CDR1 reads SGHTA; CDR2 reads FQGNSA. The CDR3 has 15 amino acids. V lost 1 base to trimming and J lost 4 bases, with 14 bases between them. In DNA form, the CDR3 reads TGTGCCAGCAGCTTAGATGGGGGGTCGGCGTACGAGCAGTACTTC. Its protein product is CASSLDGGSAYEQYF.

This clone was seen once. This chain connects TRBV28 to TRBJ1-6, with TRBD1 identical over 7 bases. Trimming removed 2 bases from V and 4 bases from J; junction bases left unmatched: 2. The CDR3 extends over 15 amino acids. In germline, CDR1 is MDHEN, CDR2 SYDVKM. The CDR3 DNA reads as TGTGCCAGCAGTTTAAAGGGGGCTTATAATTCACCCCTCCACTTT. It is translated as CASSLKGAYNSPLHF.

The rearrangement links TRBV19 to TRBJ1-1, with D possibly matching TRBD1 (6 bases). The CDR3 loop spans 14 amino acids. V lost 4 bases and J lost 4, with 13 bases in between. The germline gives CDR1 LNHDA, CDR2 SQIVND (reference sequence). The CDR3 nucleotides read TGTGCCAGTAGTAGTTCAGGGGCTGGCACTGAAGCTTTCTTT. This sequence encodes CASSSSGAGTEAFF.

The chain combines TRBV24-1 with TRBJ2-2; D unresolved. Germline CDR1 is KGHDR and CDR2 is SFDVKD. V was pared by 11 bases and J by 7 bases, with 13 bases between. The length of the CDR3 is 12 residues. The CDR3 coding sequence is TGTGCCATCTTTTACTCGGTCGGGGAGCTGTTTTTT. Its protein is CAIFYSVGELFF.

The V call is TRBV28, the J call TRBJ1-5; D is possibly TRBD1 (6 bases). The CDR3 spans 14 residues. In germline, CDR1 is MDHEN, CDR2 SYDVKM. Deletions cut 5 bases from V and 2 bases from J, with 10 bases between. CDR3 residues: CASSPRQGNQPQHF. The CDR3 DNA reads TGTGCCAGCAGTCCCAGACAGGGCAATCAGCCCCAGCATTTT.

V gene TRBV25-1 combines with J gene TRBJ2-7; D may be TRBD2 (5 bases). The V gene's germline CDR1 is MGHDK and CDR2 SYGVNS. V lost 5 bases, J lost 5 bases, and 25 bases lay in between. The CDR3 spans 17 residues. CDR3 DNA: TGTGCCAGCAGTCAACCCGGGCCAAGATATAGAGGGAACGAGCAGTACTTC. Protein: CASSQPGPRYRGNEQYF.

This clone was counted a few times. This chain uses TRBV2 with TRBJ1-2, with unresolved D. V was cut by 5 bases and J by 12 bases, with 16 bases left in between. The CDR3 spans 12 residues. Germline CDR1 SNHLY, CDR2 FYNNEI. CDR3 protein: CASSIGLRSDTF. The CDR3 DNA sequence: TGTGCCAGCAGTATTGGACTCCGGTCTGACACCTTC.